One sample yielded the 18 T cell receptor beta chains listed below, sequenced in a study of T cells in Graves' hyperthyroidism and ophthalmopathy. Amplified regions were TCR beta CDR3 sequences from RNA transcripts. Initially, a first-round RT-PCR of the TCR CDR3 employed the HTBI primer set. TCRdb itself ran the multiplex PCR reads through MiXCR, one entry per CDR3 protein. The table lists roughly 510,000 distinct CDR3 sequences, less than 25% of them singletons. The source material was blood. The receptors here all came from a man aged 18 to 29 with Graves' hyperthyroidism.

The sample holds many counts of this clonotype. The V gene is TRBV7-9, the J gene TRBJ1-1, with 7 nucleotides matching TRBD1. Germline V gene data show CDR1 as SEHNR and CDR2 as FQNEAQ (reference sequence). The CDR3 extends over 15 amino acids. The J segment lost 0 bases and the V segment lost 3 bases, leaving 4 bases of the junction unmatched. As DNA, the CDR3 is TGTGCCAGCAGCTTTGGACAGGTGATGAACACTGAAGCTTTCTTT. Translating gives CASSFGQVMNTEAFF.

The genes are TRBV5-1 and TRBJ1-1, with a tentative D call TRBD1 (6 bases). CDR3 length equals 15 residues. The V end was cut by 4 bases, the J end by 8 bases, with 21 bases between. The germline gives CDR1 SGHRS, CDR2 YFSETQ. The CDR3: CASSQQGGALAEAFF. The CDR3 bases are TGCGCCAGCAGCCAGCAAGGGGGGGCCTTGGCGGAAGCTTTCTTT. The full variable domain, completed using reference TRBV5-1 and TRBJ1-1, is KAGVTQTPRYLIKTRGQQVTLSCSPISGHRSVSWYQQTPGQGLQFLFEYFSETQRNKGNFPGRFSGRQFSNSRSEMNVSTLELGDSALYLCASSQQGGALAEAFFGQGTRLTVV.

This clonotype was picked up a small number of times. The rearrangement links TRBV4-1 to TRBJ1-2, with D maybe TRBD1 (5 bases). The CDR3 runs to 16 residues. Trimming took 4 bases from V and 6 from J, leaving 21 bases between them. From germline, CDR1 is MGHRA and CDR2 YSYEKL. The CDR3 region is CASSPSGGWGRDGYTF. CDR3 DNA: TGCGCCAGCAGCCCCTCGGGGGGTTGGGGTCGGGATGGCTACACCTTC.

This clonotype was counted only a few times. The chain is built from TRBV6-1 and TRBJ1-2, with 8 nucleotides matching TRBD1. This CDR3 has 14 amino acids. Germline CDR1 and CDR2: MNHNS and SASEGT. V dropped 6 bases and J dropped 4; count of bases not matched to a gene: 7. CDR3 sequence: CASSRTGNPYGYTF. The CDR3 nucleotides are TGTGCCAGCAGCCGGACAGGGAACCCCTATGGCTACACCTTC.

Ten or more counts support this clonotype. The chain couples TRBV7-2 to TRBJ1-5; the D gene is possibly TRBD1 (5 bases). In germline, CDR1 is SGHTA, CDR2 FQGNSA. This CDR3 region has 14 residues. The V and J ends lost 5 bases and 5 bases respectively, with 13 bases between them. CDR3 coding DNA: TGTGCCAGCAGCCCGCGGGGCGCGTATCAGCCCCAGCATTTT. Its translation: CASSPRGAYQPQHF.

In this sample, this clonotype turned up a few times. This could be a read error, since a much larger clone is one nucleotide away. This sequence joins TRBV5-4 and TRBJ1-5; 9 nucleotides line up with TRBD1. Germline CDR1 and CDR2: SGHNT and YYREEE (reference sequence). The CDR3 has 15 residues. Germline trimming cut 4 bases from V and 4 bases from J; bases unmatched to any gene: 6. The CDR3 DNA is TGTGCCAGCAGCATCGGACAGGGGCGGAATCAGCCCCAGCATTTT. Translated, it gives CASSIGQGRNQPQHF.

This clonotype was observed many times. The chain recombines TRBV27 with TRBJ2-5; D remains ambiguous. This CDR3 region has 15 residues. V was clipped by 8 bases and J by 4 bases, with 20 bases between them. Germline CDR1 MNHEY, CDR2 SMNVEV (reference sequence). CDR3 amino acids: CASGVGGWPPETQYF. The CDR3 DNA is TGTGCCAGCGGGGTGGGCGGTTGGCCCCCAGAGACCCAGTACTTC.

The CDR3 DNA is TGTGTCACGCGGGATGCAAAAGGCTACACCTTC. Its protein product is CVTRDAKGYTF. The chain carries TRBV12-3 or TRBV12-4 and TRBJ1-2; D is ambiguous. This CDR3 region has 11 residues.

The rearrangement links TRBV5-1 to TRBJ1-1, with D maybe TRBD1 (5 bases). Per the germline V gene, CDR1 is SGHRS and CDR2 is YFSETQ. This CDR3 has 14 residues. The germline V and J ends were trimmed by 6 bases and 3 bases, with 15 bases remaining between them. CDR3 coding DNA: TGCGCCAGCACCGAGGGCCAGGGTTACACTGAAGCTTTCTTT. Encoded protein: CASTEGQGYTEAFF.

This clonotype was observed a few times. J is TRBJ2-3 and V is TRBV12-3 or TRBV12-4; D is unresolved. Trimming took off 7 bases at V and 0 bases at J, with 8 bases between the two ends. The CDR3 extends over 13 amino acids. The CDR3 DNA sequence: TGTGCCAGCACTTCCCCCAGCACAGATACGCAGTATTTT. The encoded protein is CASTSPSTDTQYF.

This clonotype was counted at least ten times. The rearrangement links TRBV20-1 to TRBJ2-5, with 7 bases lining up with TRBD2. CDR1 and CDR2 from the germline V gene are DFQATT and SNEGSKA (reference sequence). J gave up 2 bases and V 6 bases, and 15 bases lay outside the gene matches. This CDR3 region has 16 residues. CDR3 residues: CSATDGGGRDQETQYF. Here the CDR3 DNA reads TGCAGTGCGACAGATGGGGGGGGGAGGGATCAAGAGACCCAGTACTTC.

This clonotype was seen a few times. The chain couples TRBV20-1 to TRBJ1-2; D unresolved. V was shortened by 5 bases and J by 5 bases, with 12 bases between the two germline ends. CDR1 is DFQATT and CDR2 is SNEGSKA in the germline V gene (reference sequence). This CDR3 comprises 12 residues. CDR3 region: CSAPGRVYGYTF. For the CDR3, the DNA is TGCAGTGCTCCGGGGAGGGTATATGGCTACACCTTC.

The chain has TRBV6-1 and TRBJ1-6; the D gene is possibly TRBD1 (6 bases). V lost 0 bases and J lost 10, with 13 bases in between. Germline V gene data show CDR1 as MNHNS and CDR2 as SASEGT. CDR3 length: 15 amino acids. DNA of the CDR3: TGTGCCAGCAGTGAAGCTAAAGGGACAAAATCACCCCTCCACTTT. The encoded protein is CASSEAKGTKSPLHF.

This clonotype was found many times. The rearrangement links TRBV24-1 to TRBJ1-2, with D uncertain. Germline-derived CDR1 and CDR2 are KGHDR and SFDVKD. The CDR3 loop spans 15 amino acids. With 7 bases removed from V and 6 bases from J, the gap between germline ends came to 20 bases. CDR3 DNA: TGTGCCACCAGCGGGCGAATGGCCGACACACATGGCTACACCTTC. This translates into CATSGRMADTHGYTF.

The rearrangement uses TRBV3-1 and TRBJ1-1, with D possibly matching TRBD1 (5 bases). The ends were cut back, 1 base at V and 7 bases at J, with 13 bases in the middle. This CDR3 spans 14 amino acids. Per germline, CDR1 LGHDT and CDR2 YNNKEL (reference sequence). The CDR3 DNA sequence: TGTGCCAGCAGCCAAGGCCAGGGTAGGGATGAAGCTTTCTTT. Translating it yields CASSQGQGRDEAFF.

This clonotype appeared a few times. This chain joins TRBV6-2 or TRBV6-3 and TRBJ1-1; TRBD1 might be the D (5 bases). The CDR3 loop spans 18 amino acids. Trimming stripped 6 bases from V and 1 base from J, with 24 bases between. CDR1 MNHEY and CDR2 SVGEGT come from the germline V gene. CDR3 sequence reads: CASRGWDVEKWRNTEAFF. The CDR3 region has the DNA TGTGCCAGCAGAGGCTGGGACGTAGAGAAGTGGAGGAACACTGAAGCTTTCTTT.

This clonotype was counted many times. The chain uses TRBV28 and TRBJ1-1; the D gene is possibly TRBD1 (6 bases). The germline V gene has CDR1 MDHEN and CDR2 SYDVKM. The CDR3 extends over 13 amino acids. Trimming took 2 bases from V and 6 from J, leaving 10 bases between them. CDR3 DNA: TGTGCCAGCAGTTTACAGGGGAGCCCTGAAGCTTTCTTT. Translating it yields CASSLQGSPEAFF.

The rearrangement links TRBV12-3 or TRBV12-4 to TRBJ2-7; D is uncertain. The V end was cut by 1 base, the J end by 5 bases, with 6 bases between. The CDR3 spans 12 residues. CDR3 region: CASSLVVDEQYF. DNA of the CDR3: TGTGCCAGCAGTTTAGTGGTGGACGAGCAGTACTTC.